The 14 T cell receptor beta chains listed next were all sequenced from one sample in a study of shared clonotypes between healthy human individuals. Data came from immunoSEQ multiplex PCR; TCRdb stores just in-frame clones and leaves some out. The table shows over a million clones, with approximately 80% occurring only once. The sequenced sample was memory CD4+ T cells from PBMCs. Subset: CD45RA-negative fraction. Receptor source: a man between 18 and 35 years old in good health. Some clones in this sample may be carry-over from other donors' samples.

This chain uses TRBV7-2 with TRBJ2-3, with TRBD2 identical over 7 bases. This CDR3 contains 17 residues. Germline CDR1 is SGHTA and CDR2 is FQGNSA. The ends lost 0 bases at V and 4 bases at J; junction bases unmatched: 10. This CDR3 is CASSLAYWGAGPDTQYF. The CDR3 region has the DNA TGTGCCAGCAGCTTAGCTTATTGGGGAGCGGGGCCAGATACGCAGTATTTT.

The chain has TRBV5-1 and TRBJ2-7; tentative D call: TRBD1 (5 bases). Germline V lookup: CDR1 SGHRS, CDR2 YFSETQ. Trimming took 4 bases from V and 2 from J, leaving 13 bases between them. The CDR3 consists of 14 residues. DNA of the CDR3: TGCGCCAGCAGCCCGGACACGTCAACCTACGAGCAGTACTTC. Translating gives CASSPDTSTYEQYF.

This chain links TRBV5-4 with TRBJ2-1; D is unclear. Per germline, CDR1 SGHNT and CDR2 YYREEE (reference sequence). This CDR3 has 13 amino acids. V was pared by 6 bases and J by 8 bases, with 15 bases between. In DNA, the CDR3 is TGTGCCAGCACCAGGCGAGGTAGTGATGAGCAGTTCTTC. Its protein is CASTRRGSDEQFF.

The sample holds one count of this clone. The J gene is TRBJ2-7, the V gene TRBV5-1; maybe TRBD1 (5 bases). CDR3 length: 15 amino acids. The V gene's germline CDR1 is SGHRS and CDR2 YFSETQ. The V end was cut by 4 bases, the J end by 2 bases, with 16 bases between. The CDR3 here is CASSDPADRAYEQYF. In nucleotides, the CDR3 is TGCGCCAGCAGCGACCCCGCCGACAGAGCCTACGAGCAGTACTTC.

This clone was detected once. The chain employs TRBV4-2 and TRBJ2-1, with 7 bases aligning to TRBD2. The J segment lost 3 bases and the V segment lost 1 base, leaving 9 bases of the junction unmatched. Germline CDR1 and CDR2: LGHNA and YNFKEQ. This CDR3 comprises 17 residues. Here the CDR3 DNA reads TGTGCCAGCAGCCAAGGAGGGAGTGCGGGAGTCTACAATGAGCAGTTCTTC. The encoded protein is CASSQGGSAGVYNEQFF.

The chain links TRBV5-8 to TRBJ2-3; 10 positions agree with TRBD2. In germline, CDR1 is SGHTS, CDR2 YDEGEE. Unmatched junction bases numbered 7, after V lost 5 bases and J lost 4 bases. There are 15 residues in the CDR3. The CDR3 DNA is TGTGCCAGCAGACCCGGGACTAGCGTCGCAGATACGCAGTATTTT. As protein: CASRPGTSVADTQYF.

J is TRBJ1-3 and V is TRBV30; D unresolved. The CDR3 spans 12 residues. Germline assignment: CDR1 GTSNPN and CDR2 SVGIG (reference sequence). V was trimmed by 0 bases and J by 4 bases, leaving 4 bases between them. CDR3: CAWSVPGNTIYF. CDR3 nucleotides: TGTGCCTGGAGTGTACCCGGAAACACCATATATTTT. Using reference TRBV30 and TRBJ1-3 for the parts outside the CDR3, the full variable domain is SQTIHQWPATLVQPVGSPLSLECTVEGTSNPNLYWYRQAAGRGLQLLFYSVGIGQISSEVPQNLSASRPQDRQFILSSKKLLLSDSGFYLCAWSVPGNTIYFGEGSWLTVV.

V usage is TRBV9 and J usage is TRBJ2-5; D might be TRBD1 (5 bases). V was cut by 4 bases and J by 1 base, with 17 bases left in between. This CDR3 comprises 16 residues. The V gene's germline CDR1 is SGDLS and CDR2 YYNGEE. Written as DNA, the CDR3 is TGTGCCAGCAGCCGTGGGGCCCTTTCAGGCCAAGAGACCCAGTACTTC. Protein sequence: CASSRGALSGQETQYF.

The chain couples TRBV5-4 to TRBJ2-2, with D perhaps matching TRBD2 (6 bases). The CDR3 is 17 amino acids. Trimming took off 4 bases at V and 0 bases at J, with 16 bases between the two ends. CDR1 is SGHNT and CDR2 is YYREEE in the germline V gene (reference sequence). The CDR3 here is CASSPVAGRPNTGELFF. The CDR3 DNA reads TGTGCCAGCAGCCCAGTTGCGGGGCGCCCGAACACCGGGGAGCTGTTTTTT.

In regard to this clone: Other DNA sequences of this sample code for an identical CDR3. The chain combines TRBV7-2 with TRBJ2-7; D not certain. The germline V and J ends were trimmed by 2 bases and 0 bases, with 5 bases remaining between them. The length of the CDR3 is 13 residues. CDR1 is SGHTA, CDR2 FQGNSA, per germline. The CDR3 DNA follows: TGTGCCAGCAGCTTACAGAGCTCCTACGAGCAGTACTTC. Translated, it gives CASSLQSSYEQYF.

The genes are TRBV5-4 and TRBJ2-5; the D is unclear. Germline V gives CDR1 SGHNT, CDR2 YYREEE (reference sequence). The CDR3 is 12 amino acids. V lost 2 bases and J lost 5, with 7 bases in between. CDR3 DNA sequence: TGTGCCAGCAGCTTTTATGGGGAGACCCAGTACTTC. It specifies CASSFYGETQYF. The full variable domain, its missing parts supplied by reference TRBV5-4 and TRBJ2-5, is ETGVTQSPTHLIKTRGQQVTLRCSSQSGHNTVSWYQQALGQGPQFIFQYYREEENGRGNFPPRFSGLQFPNYSSELNVNALELDDSALYLCASSFYGETQYFGPGTRLLVL.

The V call is TRBV5-1, the J call TRBJ2-7; D not certain. The V gene's germline CDR1 is SGHRS and CDR2 YFSETQ. The CDR3 covers 15 residues. V dropped 1 base and J dropped 0 bases, with 11 bases sitting between them. The CDR3 nucleotides read TGCGCCAGCAGCTTGCGGCCGAGCTTCTCCTACGAGCAGTACTTC. Translated: CASSLRPSFSYEQYF. The full variable domain, completed using reference TRBV5-1 and TRBJ2-7, is KAGVTQTPRYLIKTRGQQVTLSCSPISGHRSVSWYQQTPGQGLQFLFEYFSETQRNKGNFPGRFSGRQFSNSRSEMNVSTLELGDSALYLCASSLRPSFSYEQYFGPGTRLTVT.

This clone was recorded at least ten times. Written as DNA, the CDR3 is TGTGCCAGCAGCCAAGACCGGGACCCCCAAGCCTACGAGCAGTACTTC. Translating it yields CASSQDRDPQAYEQYF. J is TRBJ2-7 and V is TRBV7-8; the D call may be TRBD1 or TRBD2 (5 bases each). The length of the CDR3 is 16 residues. V lost 5 bases to trimming and J lost 2 bases, with 19 bases between them. The germline gives CDR1 SGHVS, CDR2 FQNEAQ.

The rearrangement links TRBV5-1 to TRBJ1-5; TRBD1 aligns across 12 bases. This CDR3 spans 15 amino acids. Germline V gene lookup returns CDR1 SGHRS and CDR2 YFSETQ. Trimming at V came to 4 bases and at J to 5 bases, leaving 4 bases not matched to a gene. The CDR3 protein is CASSVGTGGDQPQHF. The CDR3 DNA is TGCGCCAGCAGCGTCGGGACAGGGGGCGATCAGCCCCAGCATTTT. The full variable domain, completed using reference TRBV5-1 and TRBJ1-5, is KAGVTQTPRYLIKTRGQQVTLSCSPISGHRSVSWYQQTPGQGLQFLFEYFSETQRNKGNFPGRFSGRQFSNSRSEMNVSTLELGDSALYLCASSVGTGGDQPQHFGDGTRLSIL.